This record looks at one T cell receptor beta chain sequence and its context. Its antigen target is currently unknown. No much larger clone is present one base from it, and per-base qualities are unavailable. The immunoSEQ Assay, a bias-controlled multiplex PCR, was used to amplify TCRbeta CDR3 regions from genomic DNA. The authors processed their data as follows. The number of nucleated cells in each sample was estimated by amplification of reference gene primers within the assay. Sequence reads were collapsed and filtered to measure the absolute abundance of every unique TCRbeta CDR3 rearrangement. Productive Simpson clonality was computed per sample as the square root of Simpson's diversity index over productive rearrangements. The table was pulled from immuneACCESS by TCRdb, which kept in-frame rearrangements only. Such tables lose some clones; where checked, under half of the loss comes from unresolved V genes, and the rest has no known cause. D and trimming come from the DNA, and the V and J calls and clone size come from that table. Within this sample are about 270,000 clones, with under 95% of them counted one time only. The ten largest clones add up to 2% to 2.5% of the sample.

These data are taken from a study of blood T cell repertoires in COVID-19 (dated by TCRdb to about 2020). About the study as a whole: Samples covering the acute and convalescent phases of COVID-19 were provided by collaborators in the United States, Italy and Spain. The prospective study material was composed of cDNA or gDNA derived from T cells, B-cell-depleted T cells, or PBMCs. The dataset comprised deeply sampled blood TCRbeta repertoires from subjects exposed to, actively infected with, or recovered from COVID-19. The repertoires were made available in a free public database intended to serve as a resource for research on the immune response to SARS-CoV-2. The samples were drawn from the first 160 participants of the ongoing ImmuneRACE study and from 1,254 subjects provided by 6 global collaborators. A de-identified subject ID, COVID-19 status, age in years and sex were almost always included in the sample metadata. HLA class I and class II types, where available, came from metadata supplied by the sample provider rather than from assay-based typing.

The paper as a whole reports these results and caveats: The quantity of clinical and demographic metadata differed by source and by participant and was supplied without curation.

Enrolling through a virtual design, the prospective study's participants ranged in age from roughly 18 to 89 years and lived across more than 20 United States geographic areas. To assign participants to cohorts, the prospective study relied on clinical history that participants themselves reported in a screening survey and a study questionnaire. In the prospective study, whole blood, serum and a nasopharyngeal or oropharyngeal swab were collected from each participant by mobile phlebotomists. Prospective study participants could optionally give additional blood draws and questionnaires over an approximately two-month period. Before DNA extraction, blood samples from the prospective study were shipped at room temperature or frozen. The receptor's source is a woman aged 40 to 50 with acute COVID-19. Source material: PBMCs or T cells enriched from blood (not recorded which).

CDR3 reads: CASSYQGPPEETQYF. The nucleotide sequence is TGTGCCAGCAGTTACCAGGGGCCCCCGGAAGAGACCCAGTACTTC. The chain employs TRBV6-6 and TRBJ2-5; matching of 6 bases hints at TRBD1 as the D gene. Taken from the germline V gene (reference sequence), the CDR1 and CDR2 loops are MNHNY and SVGAGI. Trimming removed 2 bases from V and 3 bases from J, leaving 13 bases between the germline ends. The CDR3 runs 15 amino acids, cysteine and phenylalanine included. The kept DNA is CDR3 alone, 45 bases in frame from the first base.